The 30 T cell receptor beta chains in this list originate from one sample, sequenced in a study of blood T cell repertoires in COVID-19. This table comes from immunoSEQ multiplex PCR, and its TCRdb copy is limited to in-frame clones, with some not included. The sample consists of under 300,000 clones, about 85% of them appearing once. Sequencing was performed on peripheral blood. Receptor source: a human donor in a cohort sampled during active COVID-19.

The chain combines TRBV3-1 (or the pseudogene TRBV3-2) with TRBJ1-2; 7 positions agree with TRBD1. Germline V CDR1 and CDR2: LGHDT, YNNKEL (reference sequence). J was trimmed by 6 bases and V by 5 bases; bases with no gene match: 6. CDR3 length: 13 residues. In nucleotides, the CDR3 is TGTGCCAGCAGCGCCCAGGGGGTGAATGGCTACACCTTC. It codes for CASSAQGVNGYTF.

The chain couples TRBV15 to TRBJ2-5; 9 bases match TRBD2. V was clipped by 5 bases and J by 6 bases; unmatched bases: 4. Germline loops: CDR1 LNHNV, CDR2 YYDKDF (reference sequence). The CDR3 totals 13 residues. DNA of the CDR3: TGTGCCACCAGCTCGGCGGGAGGGCAGACCCAGTACTTC. Translation: CATSSAGGQTQYF.

The count of this clone is one. The chain couples TRBV5-6 to TRBJ2-2; 7 nucleotides line up with TRBD1. Germline CDR1 SGHDT, CDR2 YYEEEE. V was pared by 4 bases and J by 2 bases, with 2 bases of the junction left unmatched. The CDR3 has 14 residues. The CDR3: CASSRDRNTGELFF. The DNA of the CDR3 is TGTGCCAGCAGCCGGGACAGAAACACCGGGGAGCTGTTTTTT.

This chain uses TRBV7-3 with TRBJ2-2, with a tentative D call TRBD2 (6 bases). V lost 3 bases and J 7 bases, leaving 9 bases between the germline ends. CDR1 and CDR2 (germline): SGHTA, FQGTGA. The CDR3 runs to 13 residues. CDR3 bases: TGTGCCAGCAGCTTGACGGGGGTCGGGGAGCTGTTTTTT. Translated, it gives CASSLTGVGELFF.

The rearrangement uses TRBV6-1 and TRBJ2-1, with D unresolved. The CDR3 covers 15 residues. V was shortened by 2 bases and J by 2 bases, with 10 bases between the two germline ends. Germline lookup yields CDR1 MNHNS and CDR2 SASEGT. CDR3 nucleotides: TGTGCCAGCAGTGAAAATCGGTCCCCCTACAATGAGCAGTTCTTC. Translated, it gives CASSENRSPYNEQFF.

The chain combines TRBV28 with TRBJ2-7; D might be TRBD1 (5 bases). V was cut by 5 bases and J by 4 bases, with 12 bases left in between. CDR1 and CDR2 from the germline V gene are MDHEN and SYDVKM. The CDR3 extends over 13 amino acids. DNA for the CDR3: TGTGCCAGCAGTGAACGGACACTTTACGAGCAGTACTTC. This encodes CASSERTLYEQYF.

This clone is a singleton in its sample. This sequence joins TRBV14 and TRBJ2-1, with unresolved D. In germline, CDR1 is SGHDN, CDR2 FVKESK. The CDR3 sequence is 13 residues long. Trimming took 2 bases from V and 7 from J, leaving 9 bases between them. The CDR3 DNA sequence: TGTGCCAGCAGCCAATCTGGCGGAAATGAGCAGTTCTTC. It is translated as CASSQSGGNEQFF.

This chain's CDR3 is CATSDAGTAHNQPQHF. The CDR3 DNA follows: TGTGCCACCAGTGACGCCGGGACAGCCCACAATCAGCCCCAGCATTTT. The chain recombines TRBV24-1 with TRBJ1-5, with 7 bases lining up with TRBD1. This CDR3 has 16 amino acids. In germline, CDR1 is KGHDR, CDR2 SFDVKD. After removal of 4 bases from V and 3 bases from J, the junction contained 8 bases not matched to a gene.

The chain joins TRBV7-9 to TRBJ2-4, with TRBD2 identical over 7 bases. The CDR3 loop spans 15 amino acids. J gave up 6 bases and V 5 bases, and 10 bases lay outside the gene matches. Germline V lookup: CDR1 SEHNR, CDR2 FQNEAQ (reference sequence). CDR3 residues: CASSQSAGVLNIQYF. DNA of the CDR3: TGTGCCAGCAGCCAATCCGCGGGGGTGCTAAACATTCAGTACTTC. The full variable domain, completed using reference TRBV7-9 and TRBJ2-4, is DTGVSQNPRHKITKRGQNVTFRCDPISEHNRLYWYRQTLGQGPEFLTYFQNEAQLEKSRLLSDRFSAERPKGSFSTLEIQRTEQGDSAMYLCASSQSAGVLNIQYFGAGTRLSVL.

The genes are TRBV9 and TRBJ2-7; TRBD1 matches at 9 bases. Germline trimming cut 3 bases from V and 2 bases from J; bases unmatched to any gene: 6. The germline CDR1 and CDR2 sequences are SGDLS and YYNGEE. CDR3 length equals 15 residues. The CDR3 DNA sequence: TGTGCCAGCAGCGCGGGACAGGGAGGGACCTACGAGCAGTACTTC. It encodes CASSAGQGGTYEQYF. The whole variable domain, filled in from reference TRBV9 and TRBJ2-7, reads DSGVTQTPKHLITATGQRVTLRCSPRSGDLSVYWYQQSLDQGLQFLIQYYNGEERAKGNILERFSAQQFPDLHSELNLSSLELGDSALYFCASSAGQGGTYEQYFGPGTRLTVT.

The V and J genes are TRBV10-1 and TRBJ2-7; 8 bases align to TRBD2. V was clipped by 5 bases and J by 2 bases; unmatched bases: 17. The CDR3 length is 18 residues. Germline V CDR1 and CDR2: WNHNN, SYGVQD (reference sequence). CDR3 in amino acids: CASSSETDLAGRTYEQYF. As DNA, the CDR3 is TGCGCCAGCAGTTCTGAGACCGATTTAGCGGGAAGGACCTACGAGCAGTACTTC.

J is TRBJ2-5 and V is TRBV7-9; 10 positions agree with TRBD2. The V and J ends lost 2 bases and 5 bases, in that order; junction bases with no gene match: 2. Germline loops: CDR1 SEHNR, CDR2 FQNEAQ (reference sequence). The CDR3 loop spans 14 amino acids. The CDR3 sequence: CASSLTSGMETQYF. The CDR3 nucleotides read TGTGCCAGCAGCTTAACTAGCGGGATGGAGACCCAGTACTTC.

The CDR3 region is CASSLAFTGELFF. In DNA, the CDR3 is TGTGCCAGCAGCTTGGCCTTTACCGGGGAGCTGTTTTTT. The chain couples TRBV5-5 to TRBJ2-2; no reliable D call. V lost 0 bases and J 5 bases, leaving 5 bases between the germline ends. This CDR3 contains 13 residues. Germline V gene sequence: CDR1 SGHKS, CDR2 YYEKEE (reference sequence).

In this sample, this clone turned up once. V is TRBV9 and J is TRBJ1-1, with 8 bases lining up with TRBD1. The trim removed 1 base at V and 4 bases at J, leaving 3 bases unmatched. Germline assignment: CDR1 SGDLS and CDR2 YYNGEE. The CDR3 loop spans 14 amino acids. The CDR3 protein is CASSVTGGLTEAFF. The CDR3 DNA reads TGTGCCAGCAGCGTAACAGGGGGGCTCACTGAAGCTTTCTTT.

The genes are TRBV18 and TRBJ2-1; possibly TRBD2 for D (7 bases). Trimming pared 0 bases from V and 8 bases from J, leaving 17 bases between. The germline V gene encodes CDR1 KGHSH and CDR2 LQKENI. This CDR3 spans 16 amino acids. CDR3 amino acids: CASSPPLRGRAYEQFF. The CDR3 DNA reads as TGTGCCAGCTCACCACCCCTAAGGGGGAGGGCCTATGAGCAGTTCTTC.

As DNA, the CDR3 is TGTGCCAGCAGCGTAGCAGCGCTGCCCTACAATGAGCAGTTCTTC. Its protein is CASSVAALPYNEQFF. The rearrangement uses TRBV9 and TRBJ2-1; no clear D. Trimming shortened V by 0 bases and J by 2 bases, and 9 bases separated the two germline ends. The V gene's germline CDR1 is SGDLS and CDR2 YYNGEE. This CDR3 contains 15 residues.

The chain uses TRBV18 and TRBJ2-7, with 7 bases fitting TRBD1. Germline V gene data show CDR1 as KGHSH and CDR2 as LQKENI. V shed 5 bases, J shed 5 bases, and the junction held 9 bases outside the gene matches. The CDR3 consists of 14 residues. CDR3 sequence: CASSTIRDSNEQYF. CDR3 bases: TGTGCCAGCTCAACTATCCGGGACAGCAACGAGCAGTACTTC.

The rearrangement uses TRBV10-2 and TRBJ1-5; TRBD1 is a possible D gene (6 bases). Germline CDR1 is WSHSY and CDR2 is SAAADI. Between the trimmed V and J ends, which lost 3 bases and 11 bases, there was a span of 14 bases. CDR3 size: 13 residues. The CDR3 here is CASSEQGDRAQHF. DNA of the CDR3: TGCGCCAGCAGTGAACAGGGTGATAGGGCCCAGCATTTT.

This clone was found a few times. The genes are TRBV25-1 and TRBJ1-5; D remains ambiguous. CDR1 and CDR2 from the germline V gene are MGHDK and SYGVNS. The CDR3 consists of 14 residues. Trimming pared 3 bases from V and 2 bases from J, leaving 8 bases between. The CDR3 nucleotides are TGTGCCAGCAGTGAGGTCGGGGGCAATCAGCCCCAGCATTTT. This encodes CASSEVGGNQPQHF.

This clone has a handful of counts. The chain couples TRBV25-1 to TRBJ1-2; D gene ambiguous. This CDR3 contains 14 residues. V lost 1 base, J lost 4 bases, and 10 bases lay in between. Per germline, CDR1 MGHDK and CDR2 SYGVNS. The CDR3 protein is CASSESASSYGYTF. The CDR3 DNA follows: TGTGCCAGCAGTGAATCTGCGTCCTCCTATGGCTACACCTTC.

The chain links TRBV19 to TRBJ2-5; 7 nucleotides align to TRBD1. This CDR3 region has 14 residues. Losses at the gene ends were 8 bases for V and 3 bases for J; bases not matched to a gene: 9. CDR1 LNHDA and CDR2 SQIVND come from the germline V gene (reference sequence). This chain's CDR3 is CASGFTGVEETQYF. The CDR3 DNA follows: TGTGCCAGTGGGTTTACAGGGGTGGAAGAGACCCAGTACTTC.

This chain uses TRBV20-1 with TRBJ1-1, with TRBD1 matching 7 bases. The trim removed 3 bases at V and 1 base at J, leaving 2 bases unmatched. The CDR3 consists of 13 residues. Per the germline V gene, CDR1 is DFQATT and CDR2 is SNEGSKA (reference sequence). The DNA of the CDR3 is TGCAGTGCTAGTCAGGGGGGGAACACTGAAGCTTTCTTT. Protein product: CSASQGGNTEAFF.

The J gene is TRBJ1-1, the V gene TRBV6-4, with a weak D call TRBD1 (6 bases). The germline V and J ends were trimmed by 3 bases and 7 bases, with 15 bases remaining between them. The CDR3 totals 14 residues. CDR1 and CDR2 from the germline V gene are MRHNA and SNTAGT. The CDR3 region is CASSDQGGRGEAFF. CDR3 nucleotide sequence: TGTGCCAGCAGTGATCAAGGGGGAAGGGGTGAAGCTTTCTTT.

This chain joins TRBV5-1 and TRBJ2-1; 10 nucleotides line up with TRBD2. CDR1 and CDR2 (germline): SGHRS, YFSETQ. This CDR3 contains 15 residues. V was clipped by 0 bases and J by 6 bases; unmatched bases: 3. The CDR3 is CASSLGSGRANEQFF. CDR3 nucleotides: TGCGCCAGCAGCTTGGGGAGCGGGAGGGCCAATGAGCAGTTCTTC.

The chain is built from TRBV6-1 and TRBJ2-6, with D possibly TRBD1 on 5 matching bases. CDR1 is MNHNS and CDR2 is SASEGT in the germline V gene. Deletions cut 7 bases from V and 0 bases from J, with 19 bases between. The CDR3 totals 18 residues. The CDR3 DNA follows: TGTGCCAGCAATGATCAGGGCCTCTTTAACTCTGGGGCCAACGTCCTGACTTTC. This sequence encodes CASNDQGLFNSGANVLTF.

The rearrangement joins TRBV28 to TRBJ1-1; possibly TRBD1 for D (5 bases). The V gene's germline CDR1 is MDHEN and CDR2 SYDVKM. Trimming took 7 bases from V and 3 from J, leaving 12 bases between them. The CDR3 has 13 residues. The CDR3 here is CASTWGGDTEAFF. The DNA of the CDR3 is TGTGCCAGCACATGGGGGGGTGACACTGAAGCTTTCTTT.

The rearrangement joins TRBV9 to TRBJ1-4, with no clear D. Germline loops: CDR1 SGDLS, CDR2 YYNGEE. Trimming left V 2 bases short and J 0 bases short, with 11 bases between. The CDR3 totals 16 residues. The CDR3: CASSVRGYATNEKLFF. CDR3 sequence (DNA): TGTGCCAGCAGCGTGAGAGGTTATGCAACTAATGAAAAACTGTTTTTT. The full variable domain, in which reference TRBV9 and TRBJ1-4 provide the parts outside the CDR3, is DSGVTQTPKHLITATGQRVTLRCSPRSGDLSVYWYQQSLDQGLQFLIQYYNGEERAKGNILERFSAQQFPDLHSELNLSSLELGDSALYFCASSVRGYATNEKLFFGSGTQLSVL.

The rearrangement joins TRBV20-1 to TRBJ1-5, with a weak D call TRBD1 (5 bases). Germline loops: CDR1 DFQATT, CDR2 SNEGSKA (reference sequence). CDR3 length equals 12 residues. Trimming left V 3 bases short and J 6 bases short, with 9 bases between. Written as DNA, the CDR3 is TGCAGTGCTAGTCGGGGGTCTCAGCCCCAGCATTTT. Its protein product is CSASRGSQPQHF.

The rearrangement links TRBV27 to TRBJ1-5; no firm D call. This CDR3 has 16 residues. V lost 8 bases and J 1 base, leaving 18 bases between the germline ends. From germline, CDR1 is MNHEY and CDR2 SMNVEV (reference sequence). CDR3 nucleotides: TGTGCCAGCCTGCCGGGTGAAATTCGCAGCAATCAGCCCCAGCATTTT. This sequence encodes CASLPGEIRSNQPQHF.

This clone has more than one count but fewer than ten. The chain has TRBV7-2 and TRBJ2-2; D may be TRBD2 (5 bases). Trimming took off 8 bases at V and 4 bases at J, with 14 bases between the two ends. From germline, CDR1 is SGHTA and CDR2 FQGNSA. The CDR3 length is 14 residues. The CDR3 region is CASQRGPFTGELFF. In DNA form, the CDR3 reads TGTGCCAGCCAGAGAGGGCCATTCACCGGGGAGCTGTTTTTT.